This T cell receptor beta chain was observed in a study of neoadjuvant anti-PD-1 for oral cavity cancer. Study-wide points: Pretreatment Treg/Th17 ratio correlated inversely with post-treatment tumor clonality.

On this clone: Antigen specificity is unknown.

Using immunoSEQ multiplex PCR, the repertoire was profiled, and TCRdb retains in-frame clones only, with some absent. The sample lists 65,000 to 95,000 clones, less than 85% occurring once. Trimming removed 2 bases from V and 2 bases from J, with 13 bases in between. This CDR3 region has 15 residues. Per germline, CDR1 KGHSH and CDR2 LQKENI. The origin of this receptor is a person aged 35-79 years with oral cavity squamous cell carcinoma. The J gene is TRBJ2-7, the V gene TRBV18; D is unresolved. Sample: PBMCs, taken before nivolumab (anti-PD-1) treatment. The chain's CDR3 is CASSPGIATAYEQYF. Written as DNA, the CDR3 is TGTGCCAGCTCACCAGGTATCGCGACGGCCTACGAGCAGTACTTC.